A single sample is the source of the 9 T cell receptor beta chains below, sequenced in a study of T cell repertoires in cytomegalovirus infection. TCRdb processed the reads anew with MiXCR; each CDR3 protein has one entry. The repertoire holds about 530,000 distinct CDR3 sequences, around 27% seen once, with under 15% in the top ten. The sequencing input was PBMCs. Receptors originate from a human donor in good health (CMV status not recorded). Some clones in this sample may be carry-over from other donors' samples.

On this clonotype itself: A much larger clone differs from this one at a single base, so this may be a read error. This CDR3 is missing its conserved last phenylalanine or tryptophan, likely due to a read error. This chain connects TRBV7-8 to TRBJ2-7; no reliable D call. V dropped 5 bases and J dropped 0 bases, with 14 bases sitting between them. The CDR3 spans 15 residues. Germline V gene sequence: CDR1 SGHVS, CDR2 FQNEAQ. CDR3 residues: CASSAGHMSSYEQYA. Here the CDR3 DNA reads TGTGCCAGCAGCGCCGGGCATATGAGCTCCTACGAGCAGTACGCC.

This clonotype turned up a few times. The chain couples TRBV28 to TRBJ1-2; D ambiguous. V was clipped by 3 bases and J by 5 bases, with 7 bases between them. The CDR3 sequence is 12 residues long. Germline V gives CDR1 MDHEN, CDR2 SYDVKM. The CDR3 DNA reads as TGTGCCAGCAGTTTTTCGTCGTATGGCTACACCTTC. This sequence encodes CASSFSSYGYTF.

J is TRBJ2-5 and V is TRBV24-1, with a weak D call TRBD2 (5 bases). CDR3 size: 15 residues. V was shortened by 6 bases and J by 2 bases, with 15 bases between the two germline ends. Germline CDR1 is KGHDR and CDR2 is SFDVKD. The CDR3 nucleotides read TGTGCCACCAGTACTTCGAGCGGACCACAAGAGACCCAGTACTTC. It codes for CATSTSSGPQETQYF.

The chain has TRBV28 and TRBJ1-1; D remains ambiguous. The germline V gene encodes CDR1 MDHEN and CDR2 SYDVKM. V gave up 7 bases and J gave up 5 bases, with 8 bases separating them. CDR3 length equals 11 residues. The CDR3 DNA is TGTGCCAGCATAACTGAAACTGAAGCTTTCTTT. Its translation is CASITETEAFF.

This clonotype occurred many times. V usage is TRBV7-2 and J usage is TRBJ2-6, with unresolved D. Germline assignment: CDR1 SGHTA and CDR2 FQGNSA. Trimming stripped 2 bases from V and 0 bases from J, with 8 bases between. This CDR3 has 16 residues. The CDR3, as DNA: TGTGCCAGCAGCTTATCCACGGACTCTGGGGCCAACGTCCTGACTTTC. It yields the protein CASSLSTDSGANVLTF.

Notes on this clonotype: This may be a read error, as it is one base from a much larger clone. This chain joins TRBV7-9 and TRBJ2-5, with a weak D call TRBD2 (6 bases). Germline V lookup: CDR1 SEHNR, CDR2 FQNEAQ (reference sequence). This CDR3 contains 15 residues. The ends were cut back, 4 bases at V and 3 bases at J, with 15 bases in the middle. CDR3 coding DNA: TGTGCCAGCAGCTACACTAGCTGGACGGAAGAGACCCAGTACTTC. It specifies CASSYTSWTEETQYF. Using reference TRBV7-9 and TRBJ2-5 for the parts outside the CDR3, the full variable domain is DTGVSQNPRHKITKRGQNVTFRCDPISEHNRLYWYRQTLGQGPEFLTYFQNEAQLEKSRLLSDRFSAERPKGSFSTLEIQRTEQGDSAMYLCASSYTSWTEETQYFGPGTRLLVL.

The table lists this clonotype with a few counts. The rearrangement links TRBV7-9 to TRBJ2-5; D unclear. The V and J ends lost 1 base and 4 bases respectively, with 10 bases between them. Germline CDR1 SEHNR, CDR2 FQNEAQ (reference sequence). The length of the CDR3 is 14 residues. The CDR3 sequence is CASSLGPIGETQYF. The CDR3, as DNA: TGTGCCAGCAGCTTAGGACCCATCGGAGAGACCCAGTACTTC.

This clonotype occurred a few times. The J gene is TRBJ2-1, the V gene TRBV2, with D possibly called TRBD1 or TRBD2 (6 bases each). CDR1 is SNHLY, CDR2 FYNNEI, per germline. There are 17 residues in the CDR3. V lost 5 bases and J lost 6, with 23 bases in between. CDR3 nucleotides: TGTGCCAGCAGTTCTCTCCCTCCACGGGGGCACGGCAATGAGCAGTTCTTC. Translation gives CASSSLPPRGHGNEQFF.

This clonotype was observed a handful of times. J is TRBJ1-1 and V is TRBV6-2 or TRBV6-3; D ambiguous. The length of the CDR3 is 13 residues. Germline CDR1 MNHEY, CDR2 SVGEGT. Trimming cost V 2 bases and J 8 bases, with 12 bases left between them. This CDR3 reads CASSYRSRAEAFF. The CDR3 DNA reads as TGTGCCAGCAGTTACAGATCAAGAGCGGAAGCTTTCTTT.